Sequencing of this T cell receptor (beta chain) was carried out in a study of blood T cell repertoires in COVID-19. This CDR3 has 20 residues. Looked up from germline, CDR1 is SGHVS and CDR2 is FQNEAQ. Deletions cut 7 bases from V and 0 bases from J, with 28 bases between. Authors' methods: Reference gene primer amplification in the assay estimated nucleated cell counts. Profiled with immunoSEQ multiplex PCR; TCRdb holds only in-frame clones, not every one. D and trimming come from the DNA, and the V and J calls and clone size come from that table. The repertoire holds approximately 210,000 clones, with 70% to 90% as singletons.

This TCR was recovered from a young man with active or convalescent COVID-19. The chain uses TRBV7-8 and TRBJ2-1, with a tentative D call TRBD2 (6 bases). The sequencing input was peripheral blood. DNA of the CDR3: TGTGCCAGCATCACCTATACCGGGACTCGCTCAACCATCTCCTACAATGAGCAGTTCTTC. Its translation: CASITYTGTRSTISYNEQFF.